The rows below give T cell receptor beta chains drawn from one sample of a study of blood T cell repertoires in COVID-19. Sequenced by immunoSEQ multiplex PCR; TCRdb stores in-frame clones only, minus some. The sample has over 100,000 clones; 75% to 90% are singletons. Sequenced material: peripheral blood. The receptors were gathered from a man aged 50-59 years with active COVID-19. CDR3s include the opening cysteine and the closing phenylalanine or tryptophan. The D gene is left open where the match is weak. For some rows the clone size is stated as once, few or many, or as a class when expanded; others skip it.

clone_size: .
v_call: TRBV2
j_call: TRBJ2-2
d_call: TRBD2
cdr3_aa: CASSGIAGATTTGELFF
cdr3_nt: TGTGCCAGCAGTGGGATAGCGGGGGCCACAACAACCGGGGAGCTGTTTTTT

clone_size: .
v_call: TRBV7-2
j_call: TRBJ1-1
d_call: TRBD1
cdr3_aa: CASSPDRRNTEAFF
cdr3_nt: TGTGCCAGCAGCCCGGACAGGAGGAACACTGAAGCTTTCTTT

clone_size: .
v_call: TRBV7-9
j_call: TRBJ2-7
d_call: .
cdr3_aa: CASSSTRGGGSEQYF
cdr3_nt: TGTGCCAGCAGCTCCACTAGGGGGGGTGGTTCCGAGCAGTACTTC

clone_size: .
v_call: TRBV9
j_call: TRBJ2-5
d_call: .
cdr3_aa: CASSVVLGVETQYF
cdr3_nt: TGTGCCAGCAGCGTAGTGTTAGGGGTAGAGACCCAGTACTTC

clone_size: .
v_call: TRBV6-5
j_call: TRBJ1-3
d_call: TRBD1
cdr3_aa: CASSRQGADGNTIYF
cdr3_nt: TGTGCCAGCAGCAGACAGGGAGCTGACGGAAACACCATATATTTT

clone_size: .
v_call: TRBV9
j_call: TRBJ2-1
d_call: .
cdr3_aa: CASSVVGSDYNEQFF
cdr3_nt: TGTGCCAGCAGCGTAGTGGGTAGCGACTACAATGAGCAGTTCTTC

clone_size: .
v_call: TRBV19
j_call: TRBJ2-4
d_call: TRBD1
cdr3_aa: CASTETGQAKNIQYF
cdr3_nt: TGTGCCAGTACCGAGACAGGGCAAGCCAAAAACATTCAGTACTTC

clone_size: few
v_call: TRBV4-2
j_call: TRBJ2-7
d_call: .
cdr3_aa: CASSQGLVEAEQYF
cdr3_nt: TGTGCCAGCAGCCAAGGGCTAGTAGAAGCCGAGCAGTACTTC

clone_size: few
v_call: TRBV27
j_call: TRBJ2-7
d_call: .
cdr3_aa: CASSLDPIRGQYF
cdr3_nt: TGTGCCAGCAGTTTAGATCCCATAAGAGGGCAGTACTTC

clone_size: once
v_call: TRBV13
j_call: TRBJ2-7
d_call: .
cdr3_aa: CASSPRTEKVYEQYF
cdr3_nt: TGTGCCAGCAGCCCCAGAACAGAGAAGGTATACGAGCAGTACTTC

clone_size: .
v_call: TRBV2
j_call: TRBJ1-5
d_call: .
cdr3_aa: CAKRCRLRGGINQPQHF
cdr3_nt: TGTGCCAAGAGGTGTCGGTTGAGGGGGGGGATAAATCAGCCCCAGCATTTT

clone_size: .
v_call: TRBV5-4
j_call: TRBJ1-2
d_call: .
cdr3_aa: CASSLIESFNYGYTF
cdr3_nt: TGTGCCAGCAGCTTAATAGAGTCCTTCAACTATGGCTACACCTTC

clone_size: .
v_call: TRBV7-8
j_call: TRBJ2-2
d_call: .
cdr3_aa: CASSPPQYSTGELFF
cdr3_nt: TGTGCCAGCAGCCCCCCCCAGTACAGCACCGGGGAGCTGTTTTTT

clone_size: .
v_call: TRBV29-1
j_call: TRBJ2-3
d_call: TRBD1
cdr3_aa: CSVGQGTDTQYF
cdr3_nt: TGCAGCGTGGGACAGGGCACAGATACGCAGTATTTT

clone_size: .
v_call: TRBV5-1
j_call: TRBJ1-4
d_call: .
cdr3_aa: CASQAGLNEKLFF
cdr3_nt: TGCGCCAGCCAGGCGGGGCTTAATGAAAAACTGTTTTTT

clone_size: once
v_call: TRBV16
j_call: TRBJ2-2
d_call: TRBD1
cdr3_aa: CASIPSGDRVYTGELFF
cdr3_nt: TGTGCCAGCATTCCTTCAGGGGACAGGGTTTACACCGGGGAGCTGTTTTTT

clone_size: once
v_call: TRBV6-6
j_call: TRBJ2-4
d_call: .
cdr3_aa: CASTPPRTLAKNIQYF
cdr3_nt: TGTGCCAGCACCCCGCCTCGGACTCTAGCCAAAAACATTCAGTACTTC

clone_size: once
v_call: TRBV2
j_call: TRBJ1-6
d_call: .
cdr3_aa: CARLAATTPPLHF
cdr3_nt: TGTGCCAGATTGGCCGCAACTACCCCCCCCCTCCACTTT

clone_size: .
v_call: TRBV25-1
j_call: TRBJ1-1
d_call: .
cdr3_aa: CASSLRDYAEAFF
cdr3_nt: TGTGCCAGCAGTCTTCGAGACTACGCTGAAGCTTTCTTT

clone_size: .
v_call: TRBV7-8
j_call: TRBJ2-3
d_call: TRBD2
cdr3_aa: CASSLVGLAGADTQYF
cdr3_nt: TGTGCCAGCAGCTTAGTGGGACTAGCGGGGGCAGATACGCAGTATTTT

clone_size: .
v_call: TRBV28
j_call: TRBJ1-2
d_call: .
cdr3_aa: CASSPTLSGYTF
cdr3_nt: TGTGCCAGCAGTCCCACACTATCTGGCTACACCTTC

clone_size: .
v_call: TRBV28
j_call: TRBJ2-1
d_call: TRBD2
cdr3_aa: CASSLRSGGWDNEQFF
cdr3_nt: TGTGCCAGCAGTTTAAGGAGCGGGGGGTGGGACAATGAGCAGTTCTTC

clone_size: .
v_call: TRBV3-1/TRBV3-2
j_call: TRBJ2-3
d_call: .
cdr3_aa: CASSQDQGKGDTQYF
cdr3_nt: TGTGCCAGCAGCCAAGATCAGGGAAAAGGCGATACGCAGTATTTT

clone_size: .
v_call: TRBV11-2
j_call: TRBJ2-3
d_call: .
cdr3_aa: CASSSSTGGSGGDTQYF
cdr3_nt: TGTGCCAGCAGCTCGTCAACGGGGGGCTCGGGGGGAGATACGCAGTATTTT

clone_size: .
v_call: TRBV19
j_call: TRBJ1-6
d_call: TRBD1
cdr3_aa: CASTPDRAYYNSPLHF
cdr3_nt: TGTGCCAGTACCCCGGACAGGGCCTACTATAATTCACCCCTCCACTTT

clone_size: .
v_call: TRBV5-1
j_call: TRBJ1-1
d_call: .
cdr3_aa: CASSKRAGDGTEAFF
cdr3_nt: TGCGCCAGCAGCAAAAGGGCAGGGGATGGCACTGAAGCTTTCTTT

clone_size: .
v_call: TRBV5-6
j_call: TRBJ1-1
d_call: TRBD1
cdr3_aa: CASSYSGTGSNTEAFF
cdr3_nt: TGTGCCAGCAGCTATTCCGGGACAGGGTCGAACACTGAAGCTTTCTTT

clone_size: .
v_call: TRBV4-3
j_call: TRBJ2-1
d_call: .
cdr3_aa: CASSQELREYNNEQFF
cdr3_nt: TGCGCCAGCAGCCAAGAGCTCAGGGAATATAACAATGAGCAGTTCTTC

clone_size: .
v_call: TRBV20-1
j_call: TRBJ1-1
d_call: .
cdr3_aa: CSARVRRAAFF
cdr3_nt: TGCAGTGCTAGAGTCAGGAGGGCGGCTTTCTTT

clone_size: few
v_call: TRBV7-9
j_call: TRBJ1-4
d_call: .
cdr3_aa: CASSSGATNEKLFF
cdr3_nt: TGTGCCAGCAGCTCAGGGGCAACTAATGAAAAACTGTTTTTT

clone_size: few
v_call: TRBV10-2
j_call: TRBJ2-5
d_call: .
cdr3_aa: CASSIGTRPPETQYF
cdr3_nt: TGCGCCAGCAGTATCGGGACTCGCCCCCCAGAGACCCAGTACTTC

clone_size: .
v_call: TRBV7-8
j_call: TRBJ2-5
d_call: TRBD2
cdr3_aa: CASSSPLSGGHQETQYF
cdr3_nt: TGTGCCAGCAGCTCCCCCCTTAGCGGGGGGCACCAAGAGACCCAGTACTTC

clone_size: many
v_call: TRBV19
j_call: TRBJ1-3
d_call: .
cdr3_aa: CASSIGRYSSGNTIYF
cdr3_nt: TGTGCCAGTAGTATAGGAAGATACAGCTCTGGAAACACCATATATTTT

clone_size: .
v_call: TRBV6-2/TRBV6-3
j_call: TRBJ1-2
d_call: TRBD1
cdr3_aa: CASSSTGGGYGYTF
cdr3_nt: TGTGCCAGCAGTTCGACAGGGGGAGGCTATGGCTACACCTTC

clone_size: .
v_call: TRBV5-4
j_call: TRBJ2-5
d_call: .
cdr3_aa: CASSLTGYQETQYF
cdr3_nt: TGTGCCAGCAGCTTGACAGGGTACCAAGAGACCCAGTACTTC

clone_size: few
v_call: TRBV2
j_call: TRBJ1-1
d_call: .
cdr3_aa: CAEARPVMNTEAFF
cdr3_nt: TGTGCCGAGGCAAGGCCGGTCATGAACACTGAAGCTTTCTTT

clone_size: .
v_call: TRBV9
j_call: TRBJ2-3
d_call: .
cdr3_aa: CASSVAGIPTDTQYF
cdr3_nt: TGTGCCAGCAGCGTAGCGGGGATACCCACAGATACGCAGTATTTT

clone_size: .
v_call: TRBV3-1/TRBV3-2
j_call: TRBJ2-2
d_call: .
cdr3_aa: CASSVSVGELFF
cdr3_nt: TGTGCCAGCAGCGTTAGCGTCGGGGAGCTGTTTTTT

clone_size: .
v_call: TRBV7-9
j_call: TRBJ1-2
d_call: .
cdr3_aa: CASSFPGYGYTF
cdr3_nt: TGTGCCAGCAGCTTCCCCGGCTATGGCTACACCTTC

clone_size: .
v_call: TRBV9
j_call: TRBJ2-1
d_call: .
cdr3_aa: CASKPALPYNEQFF
cdr3_nt: TGTGCCAGCAAACCCGCACTCCCGTACAATGAGCAGTTCTTC

clone_size: .
v_call: TRBV2
j_call: TRBJ2-1
d_call: TRBD2
cdr3_aa: CASSQRTSGEQFF
cdr3_nt: TGTGCCAGCAGTCAAAGGACTAGCGGAGAGCAGTTCTTC

clone_size: .
v_call: TRBV7-2
j_call: TRBJ2-1
d_call: TRBD1
cdr3_aa: CASSPRTGPHEQFF
cdr3_nt: TGTGCCAGCAGCCCCCGGACAGGGCCCCATGAGCAGTTCTTC

clone_size: .
v_call: TRBV6-2/TRBV6-3
j_call: TRBJ1-2
d_call: .
cdr3_aa: CASSYKGDYGYTF
cdr3_nt: TGTGCCAGCAGTTACAAGGGGGACTATGGCTACACCTTC

clone_size: .
v_call: TRBV10-3
j_call: TRBJ2-3
d_call: TRBD2
cdr3_aa: CAISVYGTSGGPRDTQYF
cdr3_nt: TGTGCCATCAGCGTTTACGGGACTAGCGGGGGACCCCGAGATACGCAGTATTTT

clone_size: .
v_call: TRBV27
j_call: TRBJ1-6
d_call: .
cdr3_aa: CASSSGVHSPLHF
cdr3_nt: TGTGCCAGCAGCTCAGGGGTACATTCACCCCTCCACTTT

clone_size: .
v_call: TRBV4-2
j_call: TRBJ2-1
d_call: TRBD2
cdr3_aa: CASSQDNSGGDNEQFF
cdr3_nt: TGTGCCAGCAGCCAAGACAATAGCGGGGGGGACAATGAGCAGTTCTTC

clone_size: .
v_call: TRBV6-2/TRBV6-3
j_call: TRBJ1-1
d_call: TRBD1
cdr3_aa: CASSTGDRGGRTEAFF
cdr3_nt: TGTGCCAGCAGTACTGGGGACAGGGGAGGAAGAACTGAAGCTTTCTTT

clone_size: once
v_call: TRBV7-9
j_call: TRBJ2-2
d_call: .
cdr3_aa: CASSLDQTNTGELFF
cdr3_nt: TGTGCCAGCAGCTTAGACCAGACGAACACCGGGGAGCTGTTTTTT

clone_size: .
v_call: TRBV7-9
j_call: TRBJ1-3
d_call: TRBD1
cdr3_aa: CASSLAGQGGNTIYF
cdr3_nt: TGTGCCAGCAGTTTAGCGGGACAGGGTGGAAACACCATATATTTT

clone_size: .
v_call: TRBV2
j_call: TRBJ1-1
d_call: .
cdr3_aa: CASQSGFEAFF
cdr3_nt: TGTGCCAGCCAGTCGGGGTTTGAAGCTTTCTTT

clone_size: .
v_call: TRBV5-1
j_call: TRBJ2-7
d_call: TRBD2
cdr3_aa: CASSPWTSGAGSKYEQYF
cdr3_nt: TGCGCCAGCAGCCCCTGGACTAGCGGGGCAGGATCTAAATACGAGCAGTACTTC

clone_size: .
v_call: TRBV7-9
j_call: TRBJ2-7
d_call: TRBD2
cdr3_aa: CASSLASGGYSYEQYF
cdr3_nt: TGTGCCAGCAGCTTAGCTAGCGGGGGGTACTCCTACGAGCAGTACTTC

clone_size: .
v_call: TRBV20-1
j_call: TRBJ1-6
d_call: TRBD1
cdr3_aa: CSASPRTGGNSPLHF
cdr3_nt: TGCAGTGCTAGTCCCCGGACAGGGGGGAATTCACCCCTCCACTTT

clone_size: once
v_call: TRBV25-1
j_call: TRBJ1-2
d_call: .
cdr3_aa: CASSAGQGGYTF
cdr3_nt: TGTGCCAGCAGTGCCGGGCAGGGAGGCTACACCTTC

clone_size: .
v_call: TRBV3-1/TRBV3-2
j_call: TRBJ2-2
d_call: TRBD2
cdr3_aa: CASSMGLASTGELFF
cdr3_nt: TGTGCCAGCAGCATGGGACTAGCGAGTACCGGGGAGCTGTTTTTT